Included here is one TCR beta chain sequence, with context. Its antigen remains unidentified. These data belong to a study of CD8 T cells in Susac syndrome. Per the germline V gene, CDR1 is SGHTA and CDR2 is FQGNSA. The ends were cut back, 0 bases at V and 2 bases at J, with 2 bases in the middle. The CDR3 sequence is 14 residues long. RNA amounts of 0.5 to 1 ug underwent reverse transcription with random hexamers. Coverage of TCR beta CDR3 amplification by immunoSEQ multiplex PCR extended to 54 Vbeta and 13 Jbeta. MiXCR was run by TCRdb on the immunoSEQ multiplex PCR reads, yielding one entry per CDR3 protein. The data contain a few hundred thousand distinct CDR3 sequences, approximately 90% of them singletons. Sequencing of TCR beta was performed on blood CD8+ T cells and on blood CD4+ T cells. Findings and limits, study-wide: It was acknowledged in the study that the number of individuals who were included in its TCR sequencing and HLA analysis was relatively small.

What was sequenced was CD4+ T cells from PBMCs. The TCR originated in a human donor with multiple sclerosis. The chain couples TRBV7-2 to TRBJ2-6; D call uncertain. The CDR3 protein is CASSLAAGANVLTF. CDR3 bases: TGTGCCAGCAGCTTAGCCGCTGGGGCCAACGTCCTGACTTTC.